The rows below give T cell receptor beta chains drawn from one sample of a study of CD8+CD57+ T cells in acquired aplastic anemia. One entry per CDR3 protein, called by TCRdb with MiXCR from the reads. Counted here are approximately 100,000 distinct CDR3 sequences, roughly two thirds occurring once; the ten biggest clones make up around three fifths. The sample consisted of sorted CD4+, CD8+, or CD8+CD57+ T cells (not recorded which) from PBMCs. The receptor source for this set is a human donor with aplastic anemia. Each CDR3 is given with its conserved first and last residue. A D gene is named only where the DNA matches it firmly. Expanded clones are given a class, and other clones once, few, many or no size at all.

size: -; D: -; V: TRBV7-8; J: TRBJ2-3; CDR3: CASSFQGADTQYF; DNA: TGTGCCAGCAGCTTTCAGGGAGCAGATACGCAGTATTTT
size: -; D: TRBD1; V: TRBV19; J: TRBJ1-1; CDR3: CASVRDRHQGTEAFF; DNA: TGTGCCAGTGTACGGGACAGGCATCAGGGCACTGAAGCTTTCTTT
size: many; D: TRBD2; V: TRBV6-1; J: TRBJ2-3; CDR3: CASSGTSGGADTQYF; DNA: TGTGCCAGCAGTGGGACTAGCGGGGGGGCAGATACGCAGTATTTT
size: -; D: -; V: TRBV2; J: TRBJ1-2; CDR3: CASRPGTNYGYTF; DNA: TGTGCCAGCCGTCCGGGTACTAACTATGGCTACACCTTC
size: many; D: -; V: TRBV4-1; J: TRBJ2-7; CDR3: CASSQDPPGTEQYF; DNA: TGCGCCAGCAGCCAAGATCCCCCAGGGACCGAGCAGTACTTC
size: -; D: -; V: TRBV4-1; J: TRBJ2-4; CDR3: CASSQDKGAKNIQYF; DNA: TGCGCCAGCAGCCAAGATAAGGGTGCCAAAAACATTCAGTACTTC
size: -; D: -; V: TRBV20-1; J: TRBJ2-7; CDR3: CSASGTATYEQYF; DNA: TGCAGTGCTAGTGGGACTGCGACCTACGAGCAGTACTTC
size: many; D: TRBD1; V: TRBV5-5; J: TRBJ2-3; CDR3: CASSPDRVRDTDTQYF; DNA: TGTGCCAGCAGCCCAGACAGGGTTCGGGACACAGATACGCAGTATTTT
size: many; D: TRBD1; V: TRBV20-1; J: TRBJ1-2; CDR3: CSARGDRGDYGYTF; DNA: TGCAGTGCTAGGGGGGACAGGGGTGACTATGGCTACACCTTC
size: once; D: -; V: TRBV2; J: TRBJ2-2; CDR3: CASSEEVYSYTGELFF; DNA: TGTGCCAGCAGTGAAGAAGTCTATTCTTACACCGGGGAGCTGTTTTTT
size: -; D: TRBD2; V: TRBV2; J: TRBJ2-2; CDR3: CASSRLAETGELFF; DNA: TGTGCCAGCAGCCGACTAGCGGAGACCGGGGAGCTGTTTTTT
size: -; D: TRBD2; V: TRBV7-3; J: TRBJ2-5; CDR3: CASSVGTSYKETQYF; DNA: TGTGCCAGCAGCGTTGGGACTAGCTATAAAGAGACCCAGTACTTC
size: -; D: TRBD1; V: TRBV20-1; J: TRBJ1-2; CDR3: CSVPGGAGYGYTF; DNA: TGCAGTGTCCCAGGGGGCGCGGGGTATGGCTACACCTTC
size: -; D: TRBD2; V: TRBV20-1; J: TRBJ2-2; CDR3: CSARLAGGTGELFF; DNA: TGCAGTGCTAGACTCGCGGGGGGCACCGGGGAGCTGTTTTTT
size: -; D: TRBD1; V: TRBV24-1; J: TRBJ2-5; CDR3: CATSDHGQGEETQYF; DNA: TGTGCCACCAGTGATCATGGACAGGGAGAAGAGACCCAGTACTTC
size: -; D: -; V: TRBV20-1; J: TRBJ2-7; CDR3: CSARESSYEQYF; DNA: TGCAGTGCTCGGGAAAGCTCCTACGAGCAGTACTTC
size: -; D: -; V: TRBV12-5; J: TRBJ2-3; CDR3: CASGLFTSGTQYF; DNA: TGTGCTAGTGGTTTGTTCACCTCAGGTACGCAGTATTTT
size: few; D: -; V: TRBV7-2; J: TRBJ2-7; CDR3: CASSLAFNEQYF; DNA: TGTGCCAGCAGCTTAGCGTTCAACGAGCAGTACTTC
size: few; D: TRBD2; V: TRBV10-3; J: TRBJ2-3; CDR3: CAISPGLVIDTQYF; DNA: TGTGCCATCAGTCCGGGACTAGTAATAGATACGCAGTATTTT
size: many; D: -; V: TRBV2; J: TRBJ1-3; CDR3: CASRVSGNTIYF; DNA: TGTGCCAGCAGAGTCTCTGGAAACACCATATATTTT
size: -; D: TRBD2; V: TRBV7-2; J: TRBJ2-5; CDR3: CASSSSGLASQETQYF; DNA: TGTGCCAGCAGCTCTTCGGGACTAGCGAGCCAAGAGACCCAGTACTTC
size: -; D: -; V: TRBV20-1; J: TRBJ2-3; CDR3: CSAWTFRTDTQYF; DNA: TGCAGTGCCTGGACTTTTCGCACAGATACGCAGTATTTT